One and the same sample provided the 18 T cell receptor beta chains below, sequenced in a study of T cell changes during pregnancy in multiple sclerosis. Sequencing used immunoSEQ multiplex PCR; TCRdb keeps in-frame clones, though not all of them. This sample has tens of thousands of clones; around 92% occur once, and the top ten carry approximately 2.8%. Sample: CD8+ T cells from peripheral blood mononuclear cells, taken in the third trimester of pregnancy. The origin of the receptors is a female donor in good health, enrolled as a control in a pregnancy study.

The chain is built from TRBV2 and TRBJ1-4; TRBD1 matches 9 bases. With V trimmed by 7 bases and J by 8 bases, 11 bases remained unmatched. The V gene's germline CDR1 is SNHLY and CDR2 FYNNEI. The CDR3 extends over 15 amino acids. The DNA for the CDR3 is TGTGCCAGCATGAGCCCGGACAGGGGAGAGGAAAAACTGTTTTTT. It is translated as CASMSPDRGEEKLFF.

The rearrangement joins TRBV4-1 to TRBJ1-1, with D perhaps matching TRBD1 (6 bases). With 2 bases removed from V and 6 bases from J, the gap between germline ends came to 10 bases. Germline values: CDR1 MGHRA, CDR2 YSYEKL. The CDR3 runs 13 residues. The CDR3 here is CASSQTGLPEAFF. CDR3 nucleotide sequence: TGCGCCAGCAGCCAAACAGGGTTACCTGAAGCTTTCTTT.

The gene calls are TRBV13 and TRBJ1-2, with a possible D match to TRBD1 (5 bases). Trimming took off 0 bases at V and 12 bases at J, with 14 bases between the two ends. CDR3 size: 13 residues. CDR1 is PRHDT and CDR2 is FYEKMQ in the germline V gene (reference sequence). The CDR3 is CASSLGLGPGHTF. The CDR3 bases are TGTGCCAGCAGCTTAGGCCTCGGCCCAGGGCACACCTTC.

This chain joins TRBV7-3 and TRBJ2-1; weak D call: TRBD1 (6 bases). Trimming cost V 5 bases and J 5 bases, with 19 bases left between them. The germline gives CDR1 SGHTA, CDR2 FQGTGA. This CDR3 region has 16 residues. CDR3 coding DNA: TGTGCCAGCAGCCCAGGGGTGGCCCGAATCAACAATGAGCAGTTCTTC. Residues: CASSPGVARINNEQFF. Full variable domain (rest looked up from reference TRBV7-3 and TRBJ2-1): GAGVSQTPSNKVTEKGKYVELRCDPISGHTALYWYRQSLGQGPEFLIYFQGTGAADDSGLPNDRFFAVRPEGSVSTLKIQRTERGDSAVYLCASSPGVARINNEQFFGPGTRLTVL.

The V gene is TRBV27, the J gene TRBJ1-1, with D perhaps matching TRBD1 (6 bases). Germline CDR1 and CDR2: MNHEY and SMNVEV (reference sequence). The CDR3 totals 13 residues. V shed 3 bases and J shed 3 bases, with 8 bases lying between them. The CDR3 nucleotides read TGTGCCAGCAGTTTGGCAGGGGACACTGAAGCTTTCTTT. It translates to CASSLAGDTEAFF.

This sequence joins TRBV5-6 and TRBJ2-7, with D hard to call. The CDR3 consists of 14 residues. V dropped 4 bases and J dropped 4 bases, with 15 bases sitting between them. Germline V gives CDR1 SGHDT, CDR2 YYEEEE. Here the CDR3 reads CASSANLGDYEQYF. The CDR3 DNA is TGTGCCAGCAGCGCGAATCTAGGTGATTACGAGCAGTACTTC.

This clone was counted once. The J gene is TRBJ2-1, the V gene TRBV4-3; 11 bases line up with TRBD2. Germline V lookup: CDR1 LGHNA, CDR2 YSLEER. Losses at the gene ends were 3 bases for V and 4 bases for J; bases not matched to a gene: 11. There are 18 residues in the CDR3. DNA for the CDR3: TGCGCCAGCAGCCACCAAAAACAGACTAGCGGGGATTACAATGAGCAGTTCTTC. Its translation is CASSHQKQTSGDYNEQFF.

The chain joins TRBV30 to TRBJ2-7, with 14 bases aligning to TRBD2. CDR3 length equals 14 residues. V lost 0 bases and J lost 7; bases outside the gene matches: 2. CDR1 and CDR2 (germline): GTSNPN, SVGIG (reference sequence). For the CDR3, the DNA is TGTGCCTGGAGTGTGGGGACTAGCGGGGGAGAGCAGTACTTC. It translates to CAWSVGTSGGEQYF.

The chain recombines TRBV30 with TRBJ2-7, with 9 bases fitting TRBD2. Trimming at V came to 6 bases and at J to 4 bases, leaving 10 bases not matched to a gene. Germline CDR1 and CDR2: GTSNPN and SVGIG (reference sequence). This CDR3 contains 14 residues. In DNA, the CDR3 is TGTGCCTGTGTCGCCGATAGCGGGGGTTACGAGCAGTACTTC. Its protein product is CACVADSGGYEQYF.

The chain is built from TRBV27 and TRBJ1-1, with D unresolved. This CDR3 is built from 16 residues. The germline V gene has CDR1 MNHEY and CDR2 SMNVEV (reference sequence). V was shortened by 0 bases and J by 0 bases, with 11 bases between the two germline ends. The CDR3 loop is CASSLSSRTVNTEAFF. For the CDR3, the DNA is TGTGCCAGCAGTTTATCATCCCGAACAGTGAACACTGAAGCTTTCTTT.

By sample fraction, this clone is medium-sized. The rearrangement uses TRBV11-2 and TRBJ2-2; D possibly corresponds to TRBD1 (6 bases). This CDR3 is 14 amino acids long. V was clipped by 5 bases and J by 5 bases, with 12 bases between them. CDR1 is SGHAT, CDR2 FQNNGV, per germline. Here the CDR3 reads CASSHGQSTGELFF. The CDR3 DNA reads TGTGCCAGCAGCCATGGACAGTCAACCGGGGAGCTGTTTTTT.

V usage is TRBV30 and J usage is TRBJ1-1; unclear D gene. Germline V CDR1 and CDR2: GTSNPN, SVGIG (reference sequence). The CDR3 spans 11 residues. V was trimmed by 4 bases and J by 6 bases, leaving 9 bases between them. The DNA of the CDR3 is TGTGCCTGGACAGGACTTTCTGAAGCTTTCTTT. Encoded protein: CAWTGLSEAFF. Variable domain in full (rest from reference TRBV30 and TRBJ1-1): SQTIHQWPATLVQPVGSPLSLECTVEGTSNPNLYWYRQAAGRGLQLLFYSVGIGQISSEVPQNLSASRPQDRQFILSSKKLLLSDSGFYLCAWTGLSEAFFGQGTRLTVV.

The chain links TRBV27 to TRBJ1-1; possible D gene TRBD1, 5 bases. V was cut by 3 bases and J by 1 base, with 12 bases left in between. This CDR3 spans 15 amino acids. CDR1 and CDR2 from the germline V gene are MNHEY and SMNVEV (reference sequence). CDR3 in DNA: TGTGCCAGCAGTTTTACAGGAGACTGGAACACTGAAGCTTTCTTT. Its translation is CASSFTGDWNTEAFF.

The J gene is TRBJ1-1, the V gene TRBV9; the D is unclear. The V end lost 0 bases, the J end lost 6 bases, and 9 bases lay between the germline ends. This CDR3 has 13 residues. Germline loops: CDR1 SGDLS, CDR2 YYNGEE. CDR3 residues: CASSVAATSEAFF. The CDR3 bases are TGTGCCAGCAGCGTAGCGGCGACTTCTGAAGCTTTCTTT.

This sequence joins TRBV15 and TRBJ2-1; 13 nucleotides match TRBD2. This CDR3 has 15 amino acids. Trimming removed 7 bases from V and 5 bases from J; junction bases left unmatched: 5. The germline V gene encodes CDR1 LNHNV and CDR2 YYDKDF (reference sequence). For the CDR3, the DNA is TGTGCCACCACCGGGACTAGCGGGACGGACAATGAGCAGTTCTTC. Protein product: CATTGTSGTDNEQFF.

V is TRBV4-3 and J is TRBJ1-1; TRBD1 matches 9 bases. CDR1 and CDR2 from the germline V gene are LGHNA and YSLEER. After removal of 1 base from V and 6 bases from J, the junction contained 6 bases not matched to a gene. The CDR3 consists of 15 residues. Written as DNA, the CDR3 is TGCGCCAGCAGCCAAGCGGGACAGGGATGGGCTGAAGCTTTCTTT. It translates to CASSQAGQGWAEAFF.

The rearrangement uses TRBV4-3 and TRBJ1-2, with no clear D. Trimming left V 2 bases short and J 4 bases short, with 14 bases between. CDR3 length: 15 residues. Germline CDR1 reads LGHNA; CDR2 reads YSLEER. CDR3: CASSQYDGQAYGYTF. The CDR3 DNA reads TGCGCCAGCAGCCAATATGATGGGCAGGCCTATGGCTACACCTTC.

In DNA form, the CDR3 reads TGCGCCAGCAGCTTGGAAGGGCACCCGGGGGACGAGCAGTACTTC. Its protein product is CASSLEGHPGDEQYF. The chain couples TRBV5-1 to TRBJ2-7, with D tentatively TRBD2 (6 bases). Between the trimmed V and J ends, which lost 0 bases and 5 bases, there was a span of 15 bases. The germline CDR1 and CDR2 sequences are SGHRS and YFSETQ. The CDR3 totals 15 residues.